This TCR beta chain is from a study of T cells in Graves' hyperthyroidism and ophthalmopathy. The CDR3 length is 16 residues. V was cut by 7 bases and J by 5 bases, with 24 bases left in between. Looked up from germline, CDR1 is SQVTM and CDR2 is ANQGSEA. TCR beta CDR3 sequences were amplified from RNA transcripts. Initially, a first-round RT-PCR of the TCR CDR3 employed the HTBI primer set. TCRdb re-called the multiplex PCR reads through MiXCR, storing one row per CDR3 protein. In the table there are roughly 360,000 distinct CDR3 sequences, roughly 12% of which are singletons. This receptor was taken from a man aged 25-45 years with Graves' hyperthyroidism that later progressed to Graves' ophthalmopathy. The chain couples TRBV29-1 to TRBJ1-5; no firm D call. The sample comprised blood. The CDR3 region has the DNA TGCAGCGGTGTAAGCCGAAGCGGGGAGAGCGATCAGCCCCAGCATTTT. Translating it yields CSGVSRSGESDQPQHF.